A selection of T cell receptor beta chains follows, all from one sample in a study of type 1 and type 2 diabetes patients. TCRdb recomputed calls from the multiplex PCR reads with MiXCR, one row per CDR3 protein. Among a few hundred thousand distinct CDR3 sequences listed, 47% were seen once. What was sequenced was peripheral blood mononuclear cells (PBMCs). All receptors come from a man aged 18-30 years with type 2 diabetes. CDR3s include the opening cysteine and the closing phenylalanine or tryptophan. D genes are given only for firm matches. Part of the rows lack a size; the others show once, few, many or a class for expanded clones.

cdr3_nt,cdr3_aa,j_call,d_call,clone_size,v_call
TGTGCCAGCAGTGAATTAGGGGTTGGGGCCAACGTCCTGACTTTC,CASSELGVGANVLTF,TRBJ2-6,NA,few,TRBV2
TGTGCCAGCAGCTCGCAACAGGGGATGAACACTGAAGCTTTCTTT,CASSSQQGMNTEAFF,TRBJ1-1,TRBD1,few,TRBV9
TGTGCCAGCAGCCCCCATGACGGGAGCTACGAGCAGTACTTC,CASSPHDGSYEQYF,TRBJ2-7,NA,few,TRBV7-8
TGTGCCAGCAGCCAGGAGAGAGGGTCAAATGAAAAACTGTTTTTT,CASSQERGSNEKLFF,TRBJ1-4,NA,NA,TRBV4-2
TGTGTCAGCAGCCAAGAAGGTGGGGGACCCAATGAGCAGTTCTTC,CVSSQEGGGPNEQFF,TRBJ2-1,NA,NA,TRBV6-1
TGTGCCACCAGTGTTACAGGGGGTATGAACAAGCAGTACTTC,CATSVTGGMNKQYF,TRBJ2-7,TRBD1,NA,TRBV24-1
TGTGCCAGCAGCCAACTCGGGGCAGGCGAGCAGTACTTC,CASSQLGAGEQYF,TRBJ2-7,NA,few,TRBV6-5
TGTGCCAGCAGACGCGACACGACTAACTATGGCTACACCTTC,CASRRDTTNYGYTF,TRBJ1-2,NA,NA,TRBV6-6
TGTGCCAGCAGCTCAGAGCCTGCCTGGATGGTCGGGGGGGACGAGCAGTACTTC,CASSSEPAWMVGGDEQYF,TRBJ2-7,TRBD2,NA,TRBV7-6
TGTGCCAGCAGCTTGGGACAGAGGGCCTACGAGCAGTACTTC,CASSLGQRAYEQYF,TRBJ2-7,TRBD1,NA,TRBV7-2
TGTGCCTCCAGACAGTGGGGTAGAGATTCACCCCTCCACTTT,CASRQWGRDSPLHF,TRBJ1-6,NA,NA,TRBV30
TGTGCCAGCAGGGGTCCAGGCCGAGGCACCGGGGAGCTGTTTTTT,CASRGPGRGTGELFF,TRBJ2-2,NA,NA,TRBV7-2
TGCGGCGTCGGAGTGGGGCTGGGATACGAGCAGTACTTC,CGVGVGLGYEQYF,TRBJ2-7,NA,NA,TRBV29-1
TGTGCCACCATCAGGGACAGGGGAATAGATGACTATGGCTACACCTTC,CATIRDRGIDDYGYTF,TRBJ1-2,TRBD1,NA,TRBV15
TGTGCCAGCAGCCCGTTCACGGGGGCCAACGTCCTGACTTTC,CASSPFTGANVLTF,TRBJ2-6,NA,few,TRBV12-3/TRBV12-4
TGTGCCAGCAGGGGACAGCAGGCTGGGGCCAACGTCCTGACTTTC,CASRGQQAGANVLTF,TRBJ2-6,TRBD1,NA,TRBV6-1
TGTGCCAGTAGTACCGGGACTAGCGGGGGGGCCGGGGAGCTGTTTTTT,CASSTGTSGGAGELFF,TRBJ2-2,TRBD2,few,TRBV19
TGTGCCAGCAGTATAAGAGTCGAGACTAGCACAGATACGCAGTATTTT,CASSIRVETSTDTQYF,TRBJ2-3,NA,NA,TRBV7-9
TGTGCCACCAGCAGAGAGCGGCCTAGCGGGAGCGGATTGGATGAGCAGTTCTTC,CATSRERPSGSGLDEQFF,TRBJ2-1,TRBD2,NA,TRBV15
TGTGCCAGCAGTTTGGCGGGAGCAGGCGAGCAGTACTTC,CASSLAGAGEQYF,TRBJ2-7,TRBD2,NA,TRBV12-3/TRBV12-4
TGTGCCAGCAGCCCCCTCTCTGGGATTGGGCAGTTCTTC,CASSPLSGIGQFF,TRBJ2-1,NA,once,TRBV7-2
TGTGCCAGCAACGAACCAAATTCACCCCTCCACTTT,CASNEPNSPLHF,TRBJ1-6,NA,NA,TRBV6-1
TGTGCCAGCAGCCCGGGACAGGGAAGGTCTAACTATGGCTACACCTTC,CASSPGQGRSNYGYTF,TRBJ1-2,TRBD1,many,TRBV2
TGCAGCGTTGAAGATCCGGGGAACACTGAAGCTTTCTTT,CSVEDPGNTEAFF,TRBJ1-1,NA,NA,TRBV29-1
TGTGCCAGCAGCTTAGCTTCGCAGGTCGGCGGGGAGCTGTTTTTT,CASSLASQVGGELFF,TRBJ2-2,NA,NA,TRBV7-8
TGCAGTGCGGTCGACAGGGCCAGGGGCTACACCTTC,CSAVDRARGYTF,TRBJ1-2,TRBD1,few,TRBV20-1
TGTGCCATCAACCGGGACCCTGGGGATCAGCCCCAGCATTTT,CAINRDPGDQPQHF,TRBJ1-5,NA,NA,TRBV7-2
TGTGCCAGTAGTATGGGTGAGGCTAGCACAGATACGCAGTATTTT,CASSMGEASTDTQYF,TRBJ2-3,NA,NA,TRBV19
TGTGCCAGCAGTGCCCGACAGGGGAACTATGGCTACACCTTC,CASSARQGNYGYTF,TRBJ1-2,TRBD1,NA,TRBV2
TGTGCCAGCAGTGAAGAATGGGGCAGGGGAAGGATATACGAGCAGTACTTC,CASSEEWGRGRIYEQYF,TRBJ2-7,NA,NA,TRBV6-1
TGCAGTGCTTCTTCGACTCAAAGCTCCTACAATGAGCAGTTCTTC,CSASSTQSSYNEQFF,TRBJ2-1,NA,once,TRBV20-1
TGTGCCACATGGCAGGGGGCCAATGAGCAGTTCTTC,CATWQGANEQFF,TRBJ2-1,TRBD1,many,TRBV10-3
TGTGCCAGTAGTATCATTTCAACGGGAGGGCTATACAATGAGCAGTTCTTC,CASSIISTGGLYNEQFF,TRBJ2-1,TRBD2,NA,TRBV19
TGTGCCAGCAGCTTGTTTGGCCGGAGCTCTGGGGCCAACGTCCTGACTTTC,CASSLFGRSSGANVLTF,TRBJ2-6,NA,NA,TRBV25-1
TGTGCCAGTGGGGACAGGGCTAAGGGGAACAATGAGCAGTTCTTC,CASGDRAKGNNEQFF,TRBJ2-1,TRBD1,few,TRBV7-2
TGTGCCAGTAGTACGGGGACAGGCTTGGATTCGTACGAGCAGTACTTC,CASSTGTGLDSYEQYF,TRBJ2-7,TRBD1,many,TRBV19
TGTGCCAGTAGCAGTTCTAGCGGAGCCTACGAGCAGTACTTC,CASSSSSGAYEQYF,TRBJ2-7,TRBD2,NA,TRBV19
TGTGCCAGCAGTGGTCCGGGACTAGTCTACGAGCAGTACTTC,CASSGPGLVYEQYF,TRBJ2-7,TRBD2,NA,TRBV2
TGTGCCTGGACGGCGGGAGCCGGCAATGAGCAGTTCTTC,CAWTAGAGNEQFF,TRBJ2-1,TRBD2,NA,TRBV30
TGCGCCAGCAGCCAAGGACGGTGGGGCGAGCAGTACTTC,CASSQGRWGEQYF,TRBJ2-7,NA,NA,TRBV2
TGTGCCAGCAGTTTATCCCCAGGGGCATTACGCTACGAGCAGTACTTC,CASSLSPGALRYEQYF,TRBJ2-7,NA,NA,TRBV27
TGCAGTGCCTTTCACTCTGGGGCCAACGTCCTGACTTTC,CSAFHSGANVLTF,TRBJ2-6,NA,NA,TRBV20-1
TGTGCCAGCAGCCCACCACTGGGGGAGCAGTACTTC,CASSPPLGEQYF,TRBJ2-7,NA,NA,TRBV7-9
TGCAGTGCTCCAGCGGGAGGGAGGACAGATACGCAGTATTTT,CSAPAGGRTDTQYF,TRBJ2-3,TRBD2,NA,TRBV20-1
TGCGCCAGCCGGGGACAGGGACGGACTGAAGCTTTCTTT,CASRGQGRTEAFF,TRBJ1-1,TRBD1,few,TRBV5-1
TGTGCCATCAGTGGAGCAAATAGGTTGCTCGACGAGCAGTACTTC,CAISGANRLLDEQYF,TRBJ2-7,NA,few,TRBV10-3
TGTGCCAGCAGTTCGGGGGCTCCCGGATGGGATCAGCCCCAGCATTTT,CASSSGAPGWDQPQHF,TRBJ1-5,NA,NA,TRBV12-3/TRBV12-4
TGCAGCGCTGATACAGGACACACAGATACGCAGTATTTT,CSADTGHTDTQYF,TRBJ2-3,NA,NA,TRBV29-1